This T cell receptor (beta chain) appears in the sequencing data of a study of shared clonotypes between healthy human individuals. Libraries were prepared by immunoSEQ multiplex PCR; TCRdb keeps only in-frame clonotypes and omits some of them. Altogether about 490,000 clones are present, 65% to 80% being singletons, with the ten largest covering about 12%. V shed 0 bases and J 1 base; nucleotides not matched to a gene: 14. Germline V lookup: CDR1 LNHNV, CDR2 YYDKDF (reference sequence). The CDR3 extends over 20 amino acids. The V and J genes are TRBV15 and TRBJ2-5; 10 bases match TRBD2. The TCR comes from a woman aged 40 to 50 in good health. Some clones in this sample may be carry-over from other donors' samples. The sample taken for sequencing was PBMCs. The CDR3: CATSRDRELELAGSQETQYF. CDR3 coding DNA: TGTGCCACCAGCAGAGATCGGGAACTCGAACTAGCGGGGTCCCAAGAGACCCAGTACTTC.